Listed below are T cell receptor beta chains from one sample, sequenced in a study of blood T cell repertoires in COVID-19. This table comes from immunoSEQ multiplex PCR, and its TCRdb copy is limited to in-frame clones, with some not included. Among around 190,000 clones listed, 70% to 90% were seen once. The specimen sequenced was peripheral blood. Every receptor here comes from a man between 50 and 59 years old with COVID-19, enrolled during active disease. Each CDR3 is given with its conserved first and last residue. The order of the fields is V gene, D gene, J gene, clone size, CDR3 protein, CDR3 DNA. The D gene is left open where the match is weak. Size values are once, few and many counts, or a class for expanded clones, and some rows have none.

TRBV28	TRBD1	TRBJ2-3	.	CASSTPGQGASDTDTQYF	TGTGCCAGCAGTACTCCGGGACAGGGGGCCAGTGACACAGATACGCAGTATTTT
TRBV11-2	.	TRBJ1-4	.	CASSLALANEKLFF	TGTGCCAGCAGCTTAGCCCTAGCTAATGAAAAACTGTTTTTT
TRBV24-1	TRBD1	TRBJ1-1	.	CATRGDLPGQGTEAFF	TGTGCCACCAGGGGGGACCTACCGGGACAGGGGACTGAAGCTTTCTTT
TRBV6-1	TRBD2	TRBJ2-5	.	CASSDPSGTQETQYF	TGTGCCAGCAGTGATCCTAGCGGGACCCAAGAGACCCAGTACTTC
TRBV27	.	TRBJ1-6	medium-sized	CASSLSEGGSPLHF	TGTGCCAGCAGTTTATCGGAGGGGGGGTCACCCCTCCACTTT
TRBV3-1/TRBV3-2	TRBD2	TRBJ2-1	.	CASSQGTSGMGEQFF	TGTGCCAGCAGCCAAGGGACTAGCGGGATGGGTGAGCAGTTCTTC
TRBV28	.	TRBJ1-2	.	CASSPSFPNYGYTF	TGTGCCAGCAGTCCGTCTTTTCCTAACTATGGCTACACCTTC
TRBV19	.	TRBJ2-2	once	CASSKVSGNTGELFF	TGTGCCAGTAGTAAGGTTAGCGGGAACACCGGGGAGCTGTTTTTT
TRBV5-1	.	TRBJ2-7	.	CASSFRGRDYEQYF	TGCGCCAGCAGCTTCCGTGGCAGGGACTACGAGCAGTACTTC
TRBV28	TRBD1	TRBJ1-2	few	CASRGTGANYGYTF	TGTGCCAGCAGGGGGACAGGGGCTAACTATGGCTACACCTTC
TRBV18	TRBD2	TRBJ2-1	once	CASSPIQLAGGVEQFF	TGTGCCAGCTCACCAATTCAACTAGCGGGAGGGGTGGAGCAGTTCTTC
TRBV6-5	.	TRBJ2-7	.	CASKLNRDIDYEQYF	TGTGCCAGCAAACTGAACCGGGACATAGACTACGAGCAGTACTTC
TRBV29-1	.	TRBJ1-1	once	CSVGRSREGTEAFF	TGCAGCGTTGGTCGTTCCAGGGAGGGCACTGAAGCTTTCTTT
TRBV15	.	TRBJ1-4	.	CATSREETSGGLGEKLFF	TGTGCCACCAGCAGAGAAGAAACCTCGGGGGGGCTAGGTGAAAAACTGTTTTTT
TRBV7-9	TRBD2	TRBJ2-3	.	CASSPTGLAGGQVAQYF	TGTGCCAGCAGCCCCACGGGACTAGCGGGGGGGCAGGTCGCGCAGTATTTT
TRBV6-2/TRBV6-3	TRBD1	TRBJ2-7	.	CASSKRDRDGYEQYF	TGTGCCAGCAGCAAACGGGACAGGGACGGGTACGAGCAGTACTTC
TRBV29-1	.	TRBJ1-1	.	CSVSPYRNTEAFF	TGCAGCGTGAGCCCGTATCGAAACACTGAAGCTTTCTTT
TRBV2	.	TRBJ2-2	.	CASSEIGAGGELFF	TGTGCCAGCAGTGAAATAGGGGCCGGCGGGGAGCTGTTTTTT
TRBV6-6	.	TRBJ1-1	.	CASRSNGHNTEAFF	TGTGCCAGCAGGTCCAACGGACACAACACTGAAGCTTTCTTT
TRBV7-6	.	TRBJ2-1	.	CASSSEGGNEQFF	TGTGCCAGCAGCTCCGAGGGGGGGAATGAGCAGTTCTTC
TRBV19	.	TRBJ2-1	.	CATNKGLSSYNEQFF	TGTGCCACTAACAAGGGGCTCAGCTCCTACAATGAGCAGTTCTTC
TRBV18	TRBD2	TRBJ2-1	.	CASSLGPSGGLYNEQFF	TGTGCCAGCTCCCTCGGCCCTAGCGGGGGCCTCTACAATGAGCAGTTCTTC
TRBV5-1	TRBD1	TRBJ2-1	.	CASGYGDRIYNEQFF	TGCGCCAGCGGTTACGGGGACAGAATCTACAATGAGCAGTTCTTC
TRBV12-3/TRBV12-4	.	TRBJ2-2	.	CASSLLATGELFF	TGTGCCAGCAGCCTACTAGCAACCGGGGAGCTGTTTTTT
TRBV7-9	TRBD1	TRBJ1-4	.	CASSKDRGDEKLFF	TGTGCCAGCAGCAAGGACAGGGGGGACGAAAAACTGTTTTTT
TRBV19	TRBD1	TRBJ1-2	.	CASSIDFGTADNYGYTF	TGTGCCAGTAGTATAGATTTTGGGACAGCTGATAACTATGGCTACACCTTC
TRBV27	TRBD1	TRBJ2-7	.	CASSLEITRGPYEQYF	TGTGCCAGCAGTTTAGAGATAACTAGGGGGCCCTACGAGCAGTACTTC
TRBV27	TRBD1	TRBJ2-5	many	CASSPNRDRAQETQYF	TGTGCCAGCAGTCCCAACCGGGACAGGGCCCAAGAGACCCAGTACTTC
TRBV3-1/TRBV3-2	TRBD2	TRBJ2-3	.	CASSQNSGGERDTQYF	TGTGCCAGCAGCCAGAATAGCGGGGGCGAGAGGGATACGCAGTATTTT
TRBV27	.	TRBJ2-5	few	CASSLRDTDQETQYF	TGTGCCAGCAGTTTACGGGACACAGACCAAGAGACCCAGTACTTC
TRBV21-1	.	TRBJ2-2	once	CASSKVPGAGELFF	TGTGCCAGCAGCAAAGTCCCAGGGGCCGGGGAGCTGTTTTTT
TRBV18	TRBD2	TRBJ2-7	once	CASSRTSGTSYEQYF	TGTGCCAGCTCAAGGACTAGCGGGACCTCCTACGAGCAGTACTTC
TRBV24-1	.	TRBJ2-5	.	CATSDPPEQTQYF	TGTGCCACCAGTGATCCGCCCGAGCAGACCCAGTACTTC
TRBV12-3/TRBV12-4	.	TRBJ1-2	few	CASSFSVYGYTF	TGTGCCAGCAGTTTCTCTGTCTATGGCTACACCTTC
TRBV7-8	TRBD1	TRBJ2-5	.	CASSPWTGYQETQYF	TGTGCCAGCAGCCCCTGGACAGGGTACCAAGAGACCCAGTACTTC
TRBV19	.	TRBJ1-1	.	CASSISRDSLNTEAFF	TGTGCCAGTAGTATCTCGCGTGACAGCTTGAACACTGAAGCTTTCTTT
TRBV4-1	TRBD1	TRBJ2-7	.	CASSQPPPDRGRNEQYF	TGCGCCAGCAGCCAACCACCCCCGGACAGGGGGAGGAACGAGCAGTACTTC
TRBV18	TRBD2	TRBJ2-1	once	CASSPPYTTSGSPNEQFF	TGTGCCAGCTCACCCCCCTACACCACTAGCGGGAGTCCCAATGAGCAGTTCTTC
TRBV23-1	.	TRBJ2-3	.	CASSHRDNETQYF	TGCGCCAGCAGTCACCGGGACAACGAGACGCAGTATTTT
TRBV7-2	TRBD2	TRBJ2-1	few	CASSLMASGGYNEQFF	TGTGCCAGCAGCTTAATGGCTAGCGGGGGATACAATGAGCAGTTCTTC
TRBV3-1/TRBV3-2	TRBD2	TRBJ2-1	.	CASSQSSGVTYNEQFF	TGTGCCAGCAGCCAATCTAGCGGGGTCACCTACAATGAGCAGTTCTTC
TRBV7-2	.	TRBJ2-7	.	CASSLAERYEQYF	TGTGCCAGCAGCTTAGCGGAGCGCTACGAGCAGTACTTC
TRBV27	.	TRBJ1-4	.	CASKRQVQYEKLFF	TGTGCCAGCAAAAGACAGGTACAATATGAAAAACTGTTTTTT
TRBV2	TRBD2	TRBJ2-6	.	CASSPGLAGAGGANVLTF	TGTGCCAGCAGCCCTGGACTAGCGGGAGCGGGGGGGGCCAACGTCCTGACTTTC
TRBV5-1	TRBD1	TRBJ2-1	.	CASREIGGAYNEQFF	TGCGCCAGCAGGGAAATAGGGGGCGCATACAATGAGCAGTTCTTC
TRBV19	.	TRBJ2-5	.	CASSIDFWETQYF	TGTGCCAGTAGTATCGACTTTTGGGAGACCCAGTACTTC
TRBV19	TRBD1	TRBJ2-7	.	CASRLQPGGYYEQYF	TGTGCCAGTAGACTACAGCCAGGGGGCTACTACGAGCAGTACTTC
TRBV5-5	TRBD1	TRBJ2-5	.	CASSPGQGARQETQYF	TGTGCCAGCAGCCCCGGACAGGGGGCGCGCCAAGAGACCCAGTACTTC
TRBV12-3/TRBV12-4	.	TRBJ1-1	.	CASSLWGGQAFF	TGTGCCAGCAGTTTATGGGGGGGTCAAGCTTTCTTT
TRBV19	TRBD1	TRBJ1-2	.	CASSRGTGGYYGYTF	TGTGCCAGTAGTAGAGGGACAGGGGGCTACTATGGCTACACCTTC
TRBV6-2/TRBV6-3	.	TRBJ1-2	.	CASSYRRETNYGYTF	TGTGCCAGCAGTTATCGGCGGGAGACTAACTATGGCTACACCTTC
TRBV7-2	TRBD2	TRBJ2-5	.	CASSPGGLAGGGETQYF	TGTGCCAGCAGCCCCGGGGGGCTAGCGGGAGGTGGCGAGACCCAGTACTTC